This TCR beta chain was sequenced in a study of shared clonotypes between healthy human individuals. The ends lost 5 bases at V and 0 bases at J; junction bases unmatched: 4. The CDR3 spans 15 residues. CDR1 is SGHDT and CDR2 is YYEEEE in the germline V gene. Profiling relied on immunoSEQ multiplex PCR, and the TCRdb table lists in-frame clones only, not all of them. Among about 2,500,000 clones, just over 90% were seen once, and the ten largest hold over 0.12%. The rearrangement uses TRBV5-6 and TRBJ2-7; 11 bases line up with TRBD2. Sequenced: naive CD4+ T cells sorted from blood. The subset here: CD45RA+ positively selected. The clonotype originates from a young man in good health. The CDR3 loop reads CASRLGLAGSYEQYF. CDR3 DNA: TGTGCCAGCAGGTTAGGACTAGCGGGCTCCTACGAGCAGTACTTC.